This paragraph reports one TCR beta chain. This sample was included in a study of blood T cell repertoires in COVID-19. Study context: Acute and convalescent COVID-19 samples came from the United States, Italy and Spain. Nucleic acid was either cDNA or gDNA, and it came from T cells, B-cell-depleted T cells, or PBMCs.

The CDR3 is 16 residues long. V lost 6 bases, J lost 2 bases, and 17 bases lay in between. Germline loops: CDR1 MDHEN, CDR2 SYDVKM. Original processing methods: Using reference gene primer amplification, nucleated cell counts were estimated. The data were produced by immunoSEQ multiplex PCR, yet TCRdb's version contains in-frame clones alone and is incomplete. From that table come the V and J calls and clone size; the DNA was used to work out D and trimming. In the table there are approximately 290,000 clones, around 89% of which are singletons. This sequence joins TRBV28 and TRBJ1-5; D is unclear. The clonotype was recovered from a young man with acute or convalescent COVID-19. Sequenced: peripheral blood. CDR3 sequence (DNA): TGTGCCAGCAGCCACCCCGTGGCTCAAGGCAATCAGCCCCAGCATTTT. Residues: CASSHPVAQGNQPQHF.